The 6 T cell receptor beta chains given below trace back to one sample, sequenced in a study of shared clonotypes between healthy human individuals. The method was immunoSEQ multiplex PCR; TCRdb's version includes in-frame clones alone and lacks a portion of them. Here the sample spans roughly 2.2 million clones, around 90% being singletons. The specimen sequenced was naive CD4+ T cells from PBMCs. Subset in this sample: CD45RA+ positively selected. The receptors here all came from a man aged 18 to 30 in good health. Some clones in this sample may be carry-over from other donors' samples.

This chain links TRBV9 with TRBJ1-1; TRBD1 might be the D (5 bases). CDR1 is SGDLS and CDR2 is YYNGEE in the germline V gene. V was pared by 3 bases and J by 4 bases, with 13 bases between. CDR3 length: 14 amino acids. The CDR3 nucleotides read TGTGCCAGCAGCGCGGCGACAGCGGGCACTGAAGCTTTCTTT. Its protein product is CASSAATAGTEAFF.

This chain uses TRBV29-1 with TRBJ1-1; maybe TRBD1 (6 bases). Germline CDR1 is SQVTM and CDR2 is ANQGSEA. Trimming shortened V by 7 bases and J by 4 bases, and 13 bases separated the two germline ends. This CDR3 has 12 amino acids. The CDR3 loop reads CSGLRGLTEAFF. CDR3 DNA sequence: TGCAGCGGCCTCAGGGGTCTCACTGAAGCTTTCTTT.

For this clone: Other nucleotide sequences from this sample produce the same CDR3. V gene TRBV9 combines with J gene TRBJ2-2; D may be TRBD1 (6 bases). The CDR3 has 15 amino acids. The germline V and J ends were trimmed by 1 base and 1 base, with 8 bases remaining between them. Germline V gene sequence: CDR1 SGDLS, CDR2 YYNGEE. This chain's CDR3 is CASSVSGQNTGELFF. The CDR3 DNA follows: TGTGCCAGCAGCGTATCGGGACAGAACACCGGGGAGCTGTTTTTT.

The chain recombines TRBV7-3 with TRBJ2-3; TRBD2 matches at 10 bases. Trimming took 3 bases from V and 0 from J; bases not matched to a gene: 3. The CDR3 is 16 residues long. Germline CDR1 is SGHTA and CDR2 is FQGTGA. CDR3 protein: CASSLASGSSTDTQYF. The CDR3 DNA is TGTGCCAGCAGCTTGGCTAGCGGGAGTAGCACAGATACGCAGTATTTT.

The V call is TRBV11-2, the J call TRBJ2-3, with D tentatively TRBD2 (7 bases). Trimming removed 1 base from V and 1 base from J, with 15 bases in between. Germline values: CDR1 SGHAT, CDR2 FQNNGV. This CDR3 contains 17 residues. This chain's CDR3 is CASSLAPRGGGTDTQYF. The DNA for the CDR3 is TGTGCCAGCAGCTTAGCGCCTAGGGGGGGCGGCACAGATACGCAGTATTTT. Complete variable domain (other parts from reference TRBV11-2 and TRBJ2-3): EAGVAQSPRYKIIEKRQSVAFWCNPISGHATLYWYQQILGQGPKLLIQFQNNGVVDDSQLPKDRFSAERLKGVDSTLKIQPAKLEDSAVYLCASSLAPRGGGTDTQYFGPGTRLTVL.

The chain couples TRBV14 to TRBJ2-1; D is possibly TRBD1 (5 bases). CDR1 is SGHDN, CDR2 FVKESK, per germline. The CDR3 sequence is 13 residues long. The ends were cut back, 1 base at V and 9 bases at J, with 10 bases in the middle. In DNA, the CDR3 is TGTGCCAGCAGCCAAGTTAGGGGCGGTGAGCAGTTCTTC. Protein: CASSQVRGGEQFF.